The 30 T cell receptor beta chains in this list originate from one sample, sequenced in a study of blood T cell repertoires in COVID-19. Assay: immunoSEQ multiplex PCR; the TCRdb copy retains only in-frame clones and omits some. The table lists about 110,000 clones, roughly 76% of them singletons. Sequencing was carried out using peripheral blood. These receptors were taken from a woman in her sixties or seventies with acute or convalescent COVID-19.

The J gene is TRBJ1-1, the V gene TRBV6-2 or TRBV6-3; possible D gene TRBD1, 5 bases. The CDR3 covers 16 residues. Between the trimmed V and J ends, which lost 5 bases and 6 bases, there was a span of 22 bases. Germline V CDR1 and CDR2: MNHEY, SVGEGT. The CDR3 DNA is TGTGCCAGCAGTGACCAGGCCCGGAAACAGGAGCCTGAAGCTTTCTTT. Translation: CASSDQARKQEPEAFF.

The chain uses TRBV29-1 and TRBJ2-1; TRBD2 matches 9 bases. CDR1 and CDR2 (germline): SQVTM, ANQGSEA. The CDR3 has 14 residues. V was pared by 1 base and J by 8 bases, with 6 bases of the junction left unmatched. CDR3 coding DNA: TGCAGCGTTGAAGGGCTAGCGGGATACTATGAGCAGTTCTTC. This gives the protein CSVEGLAGYYEQFF.

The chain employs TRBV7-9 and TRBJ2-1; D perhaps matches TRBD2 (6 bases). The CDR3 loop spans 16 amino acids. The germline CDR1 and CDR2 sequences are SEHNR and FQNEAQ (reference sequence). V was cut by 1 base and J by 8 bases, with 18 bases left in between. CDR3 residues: CASSLGFTSWGDEQFF. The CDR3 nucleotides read TGTGCCAGCAGCTTAGGGTTTACTAGCTGGGGGGATGAGCAGTTCTTC.

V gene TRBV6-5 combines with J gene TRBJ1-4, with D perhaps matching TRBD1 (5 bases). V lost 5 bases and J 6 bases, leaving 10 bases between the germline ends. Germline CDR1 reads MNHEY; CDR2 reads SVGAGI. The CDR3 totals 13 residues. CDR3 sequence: CASSPGHYEKLFF. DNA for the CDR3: TGTGCCAGCAGTCCCGGACATTATGAAAAACTGTTTTTT.

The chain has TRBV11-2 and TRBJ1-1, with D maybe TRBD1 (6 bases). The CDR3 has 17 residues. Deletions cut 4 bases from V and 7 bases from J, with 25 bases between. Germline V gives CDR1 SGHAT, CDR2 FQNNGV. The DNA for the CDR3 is TGTGCCAGCAGCTCCGAATCATGGACAGCATCGAGGGGTGAAGCTTTCTTT. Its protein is CASSSESWTASRGEAFF.

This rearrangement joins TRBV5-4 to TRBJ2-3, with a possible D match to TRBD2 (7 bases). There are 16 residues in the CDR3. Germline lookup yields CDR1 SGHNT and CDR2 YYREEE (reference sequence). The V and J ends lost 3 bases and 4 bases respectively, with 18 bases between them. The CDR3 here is CASSSRRRGGPDTQYF. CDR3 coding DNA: TGTGCCAGCAGCTCCCGGCGGAGGGGGGGCCCAGATACGCAGTATTTT.

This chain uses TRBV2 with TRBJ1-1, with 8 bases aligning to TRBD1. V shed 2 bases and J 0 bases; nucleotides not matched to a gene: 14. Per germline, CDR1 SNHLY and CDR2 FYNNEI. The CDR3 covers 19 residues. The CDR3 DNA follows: TGTGCCAGCAGTGAATCGGACCCGGGACAGGCGACCGTGAACACTGAAGCTTTCTTT. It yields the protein CASSESDPGQATVNTEAFF.

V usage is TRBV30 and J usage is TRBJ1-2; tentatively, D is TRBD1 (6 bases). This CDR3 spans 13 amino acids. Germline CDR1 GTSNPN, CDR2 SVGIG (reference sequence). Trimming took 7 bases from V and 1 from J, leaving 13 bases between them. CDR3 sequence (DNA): TGTGCCTCTCAACAGGGAAATAACTATGGCTACACCTTC. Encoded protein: CASQQGNNYGYTF. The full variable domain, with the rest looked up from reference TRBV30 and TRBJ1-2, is SQTIHQWPATLVQPVGSPLSLECTVEGTSNPNLYWYRQAAGRGLQLLFYSVGIGQISSEVPQNLSASRPQDRQFILSSKKLLLSDSGFYLCASQQGNNYGYTFGSGTRLTVV.

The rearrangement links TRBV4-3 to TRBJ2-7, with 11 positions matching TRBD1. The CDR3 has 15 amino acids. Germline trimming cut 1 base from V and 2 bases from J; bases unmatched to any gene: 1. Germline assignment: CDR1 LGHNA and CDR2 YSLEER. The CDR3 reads CASSQGTGGPYEQYF. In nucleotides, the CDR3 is TGCGCCAGCAGCCAAGGGACAGGGGGCCCCTACGAGCAGTACTTC.

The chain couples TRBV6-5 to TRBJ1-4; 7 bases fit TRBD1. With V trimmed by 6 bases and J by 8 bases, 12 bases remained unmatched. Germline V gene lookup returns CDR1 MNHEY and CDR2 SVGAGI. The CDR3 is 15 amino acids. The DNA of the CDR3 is TGTGCCAGCAGGGGATACAGGGGAGTCGGAGAAAAACTGTTTTTT. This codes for CASRGYRGVGEKLFF.

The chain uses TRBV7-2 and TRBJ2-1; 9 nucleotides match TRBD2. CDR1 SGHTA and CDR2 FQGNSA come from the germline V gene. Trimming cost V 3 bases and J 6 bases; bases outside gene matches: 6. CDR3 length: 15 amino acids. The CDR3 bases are TGTGCCAGCAGCTTCCCGACTAGCGGACTCAATGAGCAGTTCTTC. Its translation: CASSFPTSGLNEQFF.

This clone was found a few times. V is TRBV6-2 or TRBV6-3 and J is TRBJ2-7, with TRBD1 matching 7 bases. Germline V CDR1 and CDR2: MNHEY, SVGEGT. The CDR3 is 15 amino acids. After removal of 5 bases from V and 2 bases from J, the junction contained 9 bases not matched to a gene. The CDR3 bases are TGTGCCAGCAGTACCACAGGGGTGGTCCCCTACGAGCAGTACTTC. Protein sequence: CASSTTGVVPYEQYF.

CDR3 nucleotides: TGTGCTAGTGGTTTGAGTAGCGGTGGGTACAATGAGCAGTTCTTC. It specifies CASGLSSGGYNEQFF. The rearrangement joins TRBV12-5 to TRBJ2-1; possible D gene TRBD2, 6 bases. V was cut by 2 bases and J by 4 bases, with 12 bases left in between. Germline CDR1 is LGHNT and CDR2 is FRNRAP. The CDR3 is 15 residues long. The whole variable domain, remainder taken from reference TRBV12-5 and TRBJ2-1, is DARVTQTPRHKVTEMGQEVTMRCQPILGHNTVFWYRQTMMQGLELLAYFRNRAPLDDSGMPKDRFSAEMPDATLATLKIQPSEPRDSAVYFCASGLSSGGYNEQFFGPGTRLTVL.

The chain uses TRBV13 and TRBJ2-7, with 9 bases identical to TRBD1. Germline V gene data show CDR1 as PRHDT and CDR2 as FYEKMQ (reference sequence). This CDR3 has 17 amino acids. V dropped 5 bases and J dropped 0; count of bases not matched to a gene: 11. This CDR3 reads CASSPGQGEMSSYEQYF. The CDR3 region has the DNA TGTGCCAGCAGCCCGGGACAGGGTGAAATGAGCTCCTACGAGCAGTACTTC.

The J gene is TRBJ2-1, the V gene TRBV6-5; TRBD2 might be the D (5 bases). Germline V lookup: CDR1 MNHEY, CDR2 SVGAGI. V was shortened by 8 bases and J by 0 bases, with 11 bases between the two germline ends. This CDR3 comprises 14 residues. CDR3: CASASSGSYNEQFF. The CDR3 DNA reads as TGTGCCAGCGCCTCGAGCGGCTCCTACAATGAGCAGTTCTTC.

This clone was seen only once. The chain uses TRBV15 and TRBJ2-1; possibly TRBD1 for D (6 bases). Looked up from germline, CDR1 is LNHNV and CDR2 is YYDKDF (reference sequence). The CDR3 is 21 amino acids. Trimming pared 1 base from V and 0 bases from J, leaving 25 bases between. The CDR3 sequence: CATSRVLRDTWGLSSYNEQFF. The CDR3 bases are TGTGCCACCAGCAGAGTTCTCCGGGACACCTGGGGGTTGAGCTCCTACAATGAGCAGTTCTTC.

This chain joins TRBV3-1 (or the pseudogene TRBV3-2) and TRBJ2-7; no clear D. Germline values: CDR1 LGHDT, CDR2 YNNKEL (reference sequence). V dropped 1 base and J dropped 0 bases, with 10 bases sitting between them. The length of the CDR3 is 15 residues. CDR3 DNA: TGTGCCAGCAGCCAAGGCCCGGGTTCCTCCTACGAGCAGTACTTC. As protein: CASSQGPGSSYEQYF.

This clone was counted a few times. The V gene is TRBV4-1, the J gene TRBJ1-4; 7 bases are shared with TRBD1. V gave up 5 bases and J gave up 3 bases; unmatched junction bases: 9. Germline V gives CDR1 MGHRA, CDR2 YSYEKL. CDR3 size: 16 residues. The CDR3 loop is CASSGDRQGSNEKLFF. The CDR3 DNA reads TGCGCCAGCAGCGGAGACCGACAGGGCTCTAATGAAAAACTGTTTTTT.

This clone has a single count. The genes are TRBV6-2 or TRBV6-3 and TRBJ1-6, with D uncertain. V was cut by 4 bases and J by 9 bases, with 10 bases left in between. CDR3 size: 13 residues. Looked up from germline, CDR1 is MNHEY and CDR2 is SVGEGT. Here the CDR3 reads CASSLHPGSPLHF. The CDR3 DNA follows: TGTGCCAGCAGTTTGCACCCGGGTTCACCCCTCCACTTT.

CDR3 bases: TGTGCCAGCGGACAAGACAGCCCCGCGATGAACACTGAAGCTTTCTTT. Translation: CASGQDSPAMNTEAFF. The rearrangement links TRBV5-6 to TRBJ1-1; perhaps TRBD1 as D (5 bases). This CDR3 has 16 residues. CDR1 and CDR2 (germline): SGHDT, YYEEEE. V was trimmed by 7 bases and J by 0 bases, leaving 19 bases between them.

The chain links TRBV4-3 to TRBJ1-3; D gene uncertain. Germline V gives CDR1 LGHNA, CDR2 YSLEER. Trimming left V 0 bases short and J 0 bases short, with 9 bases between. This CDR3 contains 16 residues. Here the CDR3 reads CASSQDVRYSGNTIYF. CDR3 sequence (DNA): TGCGCCAGCAGCCAAGATGTCCGTTACTCTGGAAACACCATATATTTT.

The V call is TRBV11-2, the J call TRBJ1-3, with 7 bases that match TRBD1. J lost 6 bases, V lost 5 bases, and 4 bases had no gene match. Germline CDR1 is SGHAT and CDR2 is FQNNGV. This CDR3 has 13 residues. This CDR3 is CASSPGTENTIYF. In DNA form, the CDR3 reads TGTGCCAGCAGCCCCGGGACAGAAAACACCATATATTTT.

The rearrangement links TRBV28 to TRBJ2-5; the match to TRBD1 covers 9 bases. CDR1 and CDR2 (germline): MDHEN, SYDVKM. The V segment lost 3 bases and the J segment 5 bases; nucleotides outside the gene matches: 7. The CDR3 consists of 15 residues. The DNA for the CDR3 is TGTGCCAGCAGTTTCCGGGGACAGGGAATGGAGACCCAGTACTTC. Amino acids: CASSFRGQGMETQYF. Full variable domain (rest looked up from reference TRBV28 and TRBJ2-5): DVKVTQSSRYLVKRTGEKVFLECVQDMDHENMFWYRQDPGLGLRLIYFSYDVKMKEKGDIPEGYSVSREKKERFSLILESASTNQTSMYLCASSFRGQGMETQYFGPGTRLLVL.

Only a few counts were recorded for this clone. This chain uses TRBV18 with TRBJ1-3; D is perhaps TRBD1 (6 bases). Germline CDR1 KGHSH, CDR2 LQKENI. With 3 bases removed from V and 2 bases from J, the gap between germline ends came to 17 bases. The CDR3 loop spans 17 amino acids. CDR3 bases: TGTGCCAGCTCACCCAAGACAGGACAAGTCGCTGGAAACACCATATATTTT. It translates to CASSPKTGQVAGNTIYF.

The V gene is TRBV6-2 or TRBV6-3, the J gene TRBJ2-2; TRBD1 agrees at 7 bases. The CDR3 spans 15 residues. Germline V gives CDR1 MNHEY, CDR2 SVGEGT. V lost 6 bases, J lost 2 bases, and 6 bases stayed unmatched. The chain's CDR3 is CASSSGQLNTGELFF. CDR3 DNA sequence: TGTGCCAGCAGCTCGGGACAGTTAAACACCGGGGAGCTGTTTTTT.

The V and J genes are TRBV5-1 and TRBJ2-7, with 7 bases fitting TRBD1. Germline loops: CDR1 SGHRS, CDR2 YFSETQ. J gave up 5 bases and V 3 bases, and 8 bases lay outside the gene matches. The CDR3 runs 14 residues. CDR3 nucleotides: TGCGCCAGCAGCTCAAATCCGACAGGGAACGAGCAGTACTTC. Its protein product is CASSSNPTGNEQYF.

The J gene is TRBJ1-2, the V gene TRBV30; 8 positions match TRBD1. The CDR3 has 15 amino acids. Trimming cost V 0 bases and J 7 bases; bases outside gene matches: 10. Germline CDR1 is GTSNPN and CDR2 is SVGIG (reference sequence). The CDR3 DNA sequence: TGTGCCTGGAGTGTGGTAATCGGACAGGGAGGTGGCTACACCTTC. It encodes CAWSVVIGQGGGYTF.

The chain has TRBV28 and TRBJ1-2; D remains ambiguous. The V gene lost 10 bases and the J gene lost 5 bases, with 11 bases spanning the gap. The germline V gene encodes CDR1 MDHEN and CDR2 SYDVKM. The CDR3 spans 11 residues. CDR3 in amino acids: CATNADYGYTF. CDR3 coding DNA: TGTGCCACCAACGCAGATTATGGCTACACCTTC.

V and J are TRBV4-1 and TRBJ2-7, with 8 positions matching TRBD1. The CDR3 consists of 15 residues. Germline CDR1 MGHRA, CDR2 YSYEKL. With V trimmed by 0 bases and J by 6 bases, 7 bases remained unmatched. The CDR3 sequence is CASSQDGTGLAEQYF. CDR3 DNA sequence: TGCGCCAGCAGCCAAGACGGGACAGGACTTGCCGAGCAGTACTTC.

CDR3 protein: CASSLNGQGREKLFF. Written as DNA, the CDR3 is TGTGCCAGCAGCTTAAACGGCCAGGGTCGCGAAAAACTGTTTTTT. J is TRBJ1-4 and V is TRBV7-2; weak D call: TRBD1 (5 bases). Per germline, CDR1 SGHTA and CDR2 FQGNSA. The CDR3 spans 15 residues. Trimming cost V 2 bases and J 8 bases, with 15 bases left between them.